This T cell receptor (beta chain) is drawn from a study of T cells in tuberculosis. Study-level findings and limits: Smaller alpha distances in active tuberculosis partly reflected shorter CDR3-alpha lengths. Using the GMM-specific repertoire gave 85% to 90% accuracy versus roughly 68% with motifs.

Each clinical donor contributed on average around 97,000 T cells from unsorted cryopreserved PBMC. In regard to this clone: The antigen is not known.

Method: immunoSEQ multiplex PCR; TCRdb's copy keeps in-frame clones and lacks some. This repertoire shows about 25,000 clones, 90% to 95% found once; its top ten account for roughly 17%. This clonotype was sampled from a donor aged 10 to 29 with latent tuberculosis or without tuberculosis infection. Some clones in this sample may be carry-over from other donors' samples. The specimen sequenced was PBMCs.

In DNA, the CDR3 is TGTGCCAGCAGCTTCGGACAGGCGCATCAGCCCCAGCATTTT. Its translation is CASSFGQAHQPQHF. The chain links TRBV7-2 to TRBJ1-5, with 7 positions matching TRBD1. The CDR3 is 14 amino acids. V was clipped by 3 bases and J by 5 bases; unmatched bases: 4. CDR1 and CDR2 (germline): SGHTA, FQGNSA.